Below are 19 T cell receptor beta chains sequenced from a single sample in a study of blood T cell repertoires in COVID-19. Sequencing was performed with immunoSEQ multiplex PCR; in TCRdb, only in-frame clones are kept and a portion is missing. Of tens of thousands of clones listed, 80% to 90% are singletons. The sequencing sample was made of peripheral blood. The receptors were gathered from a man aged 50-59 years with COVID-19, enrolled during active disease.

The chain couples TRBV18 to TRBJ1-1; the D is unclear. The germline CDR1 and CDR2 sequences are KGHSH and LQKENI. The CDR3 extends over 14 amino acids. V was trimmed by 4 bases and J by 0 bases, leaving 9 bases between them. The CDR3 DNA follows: TGTGCCAGCTCACTTTTTTCAATGAACACTGAAGCTTTCTTT. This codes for CASSLFSMNTEAFF.

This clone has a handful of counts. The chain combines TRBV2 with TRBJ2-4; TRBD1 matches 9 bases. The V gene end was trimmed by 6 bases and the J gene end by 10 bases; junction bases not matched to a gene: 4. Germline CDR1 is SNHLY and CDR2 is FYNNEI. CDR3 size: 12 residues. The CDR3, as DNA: TGTGCCAGCAGGGGACAGGGTTGGATTCAGTACTTC. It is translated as CASRGQGWIQYF.

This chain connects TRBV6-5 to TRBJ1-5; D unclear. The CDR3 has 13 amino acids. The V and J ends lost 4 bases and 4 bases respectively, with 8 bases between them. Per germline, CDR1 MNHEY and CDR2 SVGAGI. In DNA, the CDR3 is TGTGCCAGCAGTTGGTCGGGAAATCAGCCCCAGCATTTT. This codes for CASSWSGNQPQHF.

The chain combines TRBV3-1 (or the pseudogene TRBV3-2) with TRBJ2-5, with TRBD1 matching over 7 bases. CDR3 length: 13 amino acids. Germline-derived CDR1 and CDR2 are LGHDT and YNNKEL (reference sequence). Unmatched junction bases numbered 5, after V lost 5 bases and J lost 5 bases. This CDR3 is CASSTGAWETQYF. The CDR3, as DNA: TGTGCCAGCAGCACAGGGGCATGGGAGACCCAGTACTTC.

The CDR3 sequence is CASSADPGLAGGGEQYF. In nucleotides, the CDR3 is TGTGCCAGCAGCGCGGATCCGGGACTAGCGGGGGGCGGGGAGCAGTACTTC. This chain joins TRBV9 and TRBJ2-7, with 15 bases lining up with TRBD2. The V gene end was trimmed by 3 bases and the J gene end by 7 bases; junction bases not matched to a gene: 11. This CDR3 has 17 residues. Germline-derived CDR1 and CDR2 are SGDLS and YYNGEE.

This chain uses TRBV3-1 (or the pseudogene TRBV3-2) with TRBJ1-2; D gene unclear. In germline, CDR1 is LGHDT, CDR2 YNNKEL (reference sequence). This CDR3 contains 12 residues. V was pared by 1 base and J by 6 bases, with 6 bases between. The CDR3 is CASSQAQNGYTF. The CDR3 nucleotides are TGTGCCAGCAGCCAAGCTCAGAATGGCTACACCTTC.

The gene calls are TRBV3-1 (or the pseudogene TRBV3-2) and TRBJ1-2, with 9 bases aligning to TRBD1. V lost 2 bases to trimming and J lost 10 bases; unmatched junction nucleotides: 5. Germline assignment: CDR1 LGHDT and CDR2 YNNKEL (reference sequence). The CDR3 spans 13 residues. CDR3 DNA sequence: TGTGCCAGCAGCCAACGGGACAGGGTAGTCTACACCTTC. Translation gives CASSQRDRVVYTF.

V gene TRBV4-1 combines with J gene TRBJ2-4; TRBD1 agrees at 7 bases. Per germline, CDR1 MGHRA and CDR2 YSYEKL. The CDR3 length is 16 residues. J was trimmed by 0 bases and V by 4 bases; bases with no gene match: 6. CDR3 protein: CASSPRGIEAKNIQYF. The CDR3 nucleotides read TGCGCCAGCAGCCCCAGGGGGATTGAAGCCAAAAACATTCAGTACTTC.

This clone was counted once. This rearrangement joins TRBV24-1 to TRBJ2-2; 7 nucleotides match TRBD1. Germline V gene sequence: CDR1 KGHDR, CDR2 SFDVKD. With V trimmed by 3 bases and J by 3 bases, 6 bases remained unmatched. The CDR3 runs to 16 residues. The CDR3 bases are TGTGCCACCAGTGATGCACAGGGGCGGTACACCGGGGAGCTGTTTTTT. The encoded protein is CATSDAQGRYTGELFF.

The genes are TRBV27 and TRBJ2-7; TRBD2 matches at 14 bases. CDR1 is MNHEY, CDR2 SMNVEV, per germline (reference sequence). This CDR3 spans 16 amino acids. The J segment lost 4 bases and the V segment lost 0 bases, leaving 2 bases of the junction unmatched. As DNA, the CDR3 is TGTGCCAGCAGTTTATCCGGGACTAGCGGGGGATACGAGCAGTACTTC. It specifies CASSLSGTSGGYEQYF.

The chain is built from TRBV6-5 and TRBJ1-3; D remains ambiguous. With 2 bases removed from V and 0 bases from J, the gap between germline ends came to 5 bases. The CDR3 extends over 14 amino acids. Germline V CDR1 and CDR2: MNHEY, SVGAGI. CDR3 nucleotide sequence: TGTGCCAGCAGTTACCACAGCTCTGGAAACACCATATATTTT. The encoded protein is CASSYHSSGNTIYF.

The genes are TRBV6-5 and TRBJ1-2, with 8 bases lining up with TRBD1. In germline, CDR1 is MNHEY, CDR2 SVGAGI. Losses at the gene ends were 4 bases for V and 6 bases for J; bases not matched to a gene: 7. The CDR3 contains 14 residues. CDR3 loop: CASSLMGQADGYTF. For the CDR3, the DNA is TGTGCCAGCAGTTTGATGGGACAGGCGGATGGCTACACCTTC.

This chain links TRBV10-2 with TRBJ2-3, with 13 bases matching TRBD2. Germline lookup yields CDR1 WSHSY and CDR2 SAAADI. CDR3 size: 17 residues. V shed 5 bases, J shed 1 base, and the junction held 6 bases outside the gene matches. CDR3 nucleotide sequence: TGCGCCAGCAGTCCGGGACTAGCGGGGCAACGCACAGATACGCAGTATTTT. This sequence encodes CASSPGLAGQRTDTQYF.

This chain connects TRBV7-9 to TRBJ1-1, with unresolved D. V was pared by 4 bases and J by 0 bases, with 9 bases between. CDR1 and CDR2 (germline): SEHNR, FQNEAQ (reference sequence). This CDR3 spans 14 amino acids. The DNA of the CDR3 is TGTGCCAGCAGCTCGCACACAGTGAACACTGAAGCTTTCTTT. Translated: CASSSHTVNTEAFF.

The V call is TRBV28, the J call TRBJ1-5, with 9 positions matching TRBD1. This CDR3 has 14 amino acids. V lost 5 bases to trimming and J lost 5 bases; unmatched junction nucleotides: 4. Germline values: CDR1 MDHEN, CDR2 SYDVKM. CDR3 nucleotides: TGTGCCAGCAGTCAGACAGGGGGACATCAGCCCCAGCATTTT. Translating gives CASSQTGGHQPQHF.

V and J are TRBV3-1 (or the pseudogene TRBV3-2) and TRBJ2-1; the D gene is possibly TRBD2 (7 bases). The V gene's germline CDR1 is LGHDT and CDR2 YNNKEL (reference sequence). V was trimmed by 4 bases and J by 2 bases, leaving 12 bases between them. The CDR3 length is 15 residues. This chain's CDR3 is CASSPRGAPYNEQFF. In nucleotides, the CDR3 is TGTGCCAGCAGCCCCCGGGGGGCACCCTACAATGAGCAGTTCTTC.

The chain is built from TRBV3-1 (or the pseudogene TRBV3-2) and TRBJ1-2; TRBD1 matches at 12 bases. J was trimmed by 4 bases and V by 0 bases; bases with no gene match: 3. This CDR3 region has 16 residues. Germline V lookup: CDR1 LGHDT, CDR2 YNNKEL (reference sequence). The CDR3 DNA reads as TGTGCCAGCAGCCAAGAACGGGACAGGGGGCTCTATGGCTACACCTTC. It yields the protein CASSQERDRGLYGYTF.

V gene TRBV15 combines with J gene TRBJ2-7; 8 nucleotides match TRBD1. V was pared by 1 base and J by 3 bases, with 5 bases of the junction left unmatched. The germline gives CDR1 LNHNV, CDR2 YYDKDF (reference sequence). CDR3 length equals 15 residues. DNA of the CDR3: TGTGCCACCAGCAGAGGGGGACAGGCGAGCTACGAGCAGTACTTC. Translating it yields CATSRGGQASYEQYF. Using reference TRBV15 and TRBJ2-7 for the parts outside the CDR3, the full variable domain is DAMVIQNPRYQVTQFGKPVTLSCSQTLNHNVMYWYQQKSSQAPKLLFHYYDKDFNNEADTPDNFQSRRPNTSFCFLDIRSPGLGDTAMYLCATSRGGQASYEQYFGPGTRLTVT.

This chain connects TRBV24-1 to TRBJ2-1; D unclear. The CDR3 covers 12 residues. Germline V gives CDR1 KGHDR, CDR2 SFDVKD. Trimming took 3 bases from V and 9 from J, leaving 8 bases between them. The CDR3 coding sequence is TGTGCCACCAGTGATCTGCTAAGTGAGCAGTTCTTC. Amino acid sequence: CATSDLLSEQFF.